This TCR beta chain came from a study of beta chain features in type 1 diabetes. Whole-study findings and limits: Cells that show high TCR expression could be over-represented by cDNA sequencing. VDJ junctions sequenced from type 1 diabetes patients showed fewer insertions and more deletions. Researchers could not determine here whether HLA type influences TCRB rearrangement.

Germline V CDR1 and CDR2: SGHDT, YYEEEE. This CDR3 contains 15 residues. Trimming pared 4 bases from V and 4 bases from J, leaving 14 bases between. Around 110 mL of blood, on average, came from one heparinised draw per donor. Expressed TCRB transcripts were sequenced after all isolated RNA was converted to cDNA. Sequencing used immunoSEQ multiplex PCR; TCRdb keeps in-frame clones, though not all of them. The sample lists around 140,000 clones, roughly 10% occurring once. As to this clone: Its antigen is unknown.

The chain combines TRBV5-6 with TRBJ1-4; tentative D call: TRBD1 (5 bases). Source material: central memory CD4+ T cells from blood. The sequence was obtained from a woman in her forties in good health. CDR3 nucleotide sequence: TGTGCCAGCAGCCGCCGCGGGGGGAATAATGAAAAACTGTTTTTT. Protein: CASSRRGGNNEKLFF.